Sequencing of this T cell receptor beta chain was carried out in a study of blood T cell repertoires in COVID-19. Overall study context: The analysed material was cDNA or gDNA that came from T cells, B-cell-depleted T cells, or PBMCs.

The CDR3 sequence is 13 residues long. V was trimmed by 1 base and J by 5 bases, leaving 6 bases between them. Per the authors' pipeline: Reference gene primer amplification in the assay estimated nucleated cell counts. Repertoires were generated with immunoSEQ multiplex PCR, while TCRdb's copy carries only in-frame clones and drops some. Clonal size and the V and J genes are those of that table, whereas D and trimming came from the DNA. The data hold 200,000 to 250,000 clones, with approximately 86% observed a single time. Sequences were obtained from peripheral blood. This TCR derives from a woman aged 80 or over with acute or convalescent COVID-19. This chain uses TRBV12-3 or TRBV12-4 with TRBJ1-5; D call uncertain. The CDR3 is CASSLGVHQPQHF. CDR3 DNA: TGTGCCAGCAGTTTAGGAGTCCATCAGCCCCAGCATTTT.